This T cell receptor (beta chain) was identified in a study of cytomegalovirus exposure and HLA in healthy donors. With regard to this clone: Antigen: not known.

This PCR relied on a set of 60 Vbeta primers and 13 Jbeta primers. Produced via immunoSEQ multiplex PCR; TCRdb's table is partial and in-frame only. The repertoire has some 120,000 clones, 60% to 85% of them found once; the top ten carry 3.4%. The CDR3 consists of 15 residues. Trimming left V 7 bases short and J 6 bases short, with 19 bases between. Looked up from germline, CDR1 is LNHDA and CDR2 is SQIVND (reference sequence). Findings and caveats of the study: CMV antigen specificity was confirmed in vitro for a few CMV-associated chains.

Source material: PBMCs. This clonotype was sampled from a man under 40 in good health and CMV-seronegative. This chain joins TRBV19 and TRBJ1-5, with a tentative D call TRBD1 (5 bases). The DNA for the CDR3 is TGTGCCAGTACCTTGATCTGGCAGGGCAGTCAGCCCCAGCATTTT. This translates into CASTLIWQGSQPQHF.